Listed here are 2 T cell receptor beta chains from one sample, sequenced in a study of cytomegalovirus exposure and HLA in healthy donors. PCR involved 60 Vbeta and 13 Jbeta primers. The protocol was immunoSEQ multiplex PCR, while the TCRdb copy is restricted to in-frame clones and leaves out a portion. Of under 200,000 clones listed, roughly four fifths were seen once; the top ten hold around 1.4%. Sequencing was done on a sample of PBMCs. These TCRs come from a man between 18 and 35 years old in good health and CMV-seronegative.

In its sample, this clone was seen a few times. The chain recombines TRBV7-9 with TRBJ2-3; 10 nucleotides line up with TRBD2. The V gene end was trimmed by 5 bases and the J gene end by 1 base; junction bases not matched to a gene: 6. From germline, CDR1 is SEHNR and CDR2 FQNEAQ (reference sequence). The CDR3 totals 16 residues. The CDR3 sequence: CASSPGLAEGTDTQYF. The DNA for the CDR3 is TGTGCCAGCAGCCCAGGACTAGCGGAGGGCACAGATACGCAGTATTTT.

V and J are TRBV10-3 and TRBJ2-5; 7 positions match TRBD1. The CDR3 runs 14 residues. Germline V gene lookup returns CDR1 ENHRY and CDR2 SYGVKD. V gave up 8 bases and J gave up 3 bases; unmatched junction bases: 9. The CDR3 DNA reads TGTGCCATCCGCCCGACAGGGTACGAAGAGACCCAGTACTTC. Amino acids: CAIRPTGYEETQYF.